This paragraph reports one TCR beta chain. Participants, about 18 to 90 years old, spanned under 25 US areas. Cohort assignment relied on participant-reported clinical history. The sample belongs to a study of blood T cell repertoires in COVID-19. About the research overall: Whether acute or convalescent, the COVID-19 samples came from the United States, Italy and Spain. In each case, the material was cDNA or gDNA derived from T cells, B-cell-depleted T cells, or PBMCs.

Germline V CDR1 and CDR2: KGHSH, LQKENI. The junction had 2 bases not matched to a gene; V was cut back by 1 base and J by 1 base. The CDR3 is made up of 16 amino acids. Generated by immunoSEQ multiplex PCR, the TCRdb table keeps only in-frame clones and is missing some. The top ten hold 1% to 1.5% of the sample, which has a few hundred thousand clones, around 90% seen once. This clonotype was sampled from a human donor in a cohort exposed to, infected with or recovered from COVID-19 (not recorded which). The donor label of this sample is uncertain. This chain links TRBV18 with TRBJ2-5; TRBD2 agrees at 11 bases. Sequencing used PBMCs or T cells enriched from blood (not recorded which). Here the CDR3 DNA reads TGTGCCAGCTCACCACTAGCGGGGGGGCCCCAAGAGACCCAGTACTTC. As protein: CASSPLAGGPQETQYF.